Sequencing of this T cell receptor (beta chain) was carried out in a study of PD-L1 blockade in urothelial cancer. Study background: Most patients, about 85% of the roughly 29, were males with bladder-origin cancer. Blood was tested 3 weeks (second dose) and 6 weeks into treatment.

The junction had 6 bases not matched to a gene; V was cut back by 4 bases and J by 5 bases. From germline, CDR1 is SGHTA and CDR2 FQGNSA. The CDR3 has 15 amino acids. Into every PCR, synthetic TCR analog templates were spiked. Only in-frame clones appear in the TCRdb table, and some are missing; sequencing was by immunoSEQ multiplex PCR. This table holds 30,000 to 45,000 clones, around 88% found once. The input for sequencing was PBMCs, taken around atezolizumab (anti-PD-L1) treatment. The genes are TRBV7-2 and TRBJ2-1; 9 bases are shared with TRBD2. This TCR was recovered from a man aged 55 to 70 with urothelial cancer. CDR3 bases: TGTGCCAGCAGCTCCCGGCCTAGCGGGAACAATGAGCAGTTCTTC. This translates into CASSSRPSGNNEQFF.